This T cell receptor beta chain was profiled in a study of PD-L1 blockade in urothelial cancer. V lost 1 base and J 1 base, leaving 10 bases between the germline ends. Germline V gene sequence: CDR1 KGHSH, CDR2 LQKENI. CDR3 length: 15 amino acids. The repertoire was sequenced with immunoSEQ multiplex PCR; TCRdb's copy has only in-frame clones and lacks some. This sample carries fewer than 55,000 clones, roughly four fifths of them seen once, and the ten largest clones take about 3.3%. The material sequenced was PBMCs, taken around atezolizumab (anti-PD-L1) treatment. The chain combines TRBV18 with TRBJ1-1; tentatively, D is TRBD1 (5 bases). The clonotype was recovered from a man in his 70s with urothelial cancer. CDR3 nucleotide sequence: TGTGCCAGCTCACCACGGGACGGGAGGAACACTGAAGCTTTCTTT. Translation gives CASSPRDGRNTEAFF.